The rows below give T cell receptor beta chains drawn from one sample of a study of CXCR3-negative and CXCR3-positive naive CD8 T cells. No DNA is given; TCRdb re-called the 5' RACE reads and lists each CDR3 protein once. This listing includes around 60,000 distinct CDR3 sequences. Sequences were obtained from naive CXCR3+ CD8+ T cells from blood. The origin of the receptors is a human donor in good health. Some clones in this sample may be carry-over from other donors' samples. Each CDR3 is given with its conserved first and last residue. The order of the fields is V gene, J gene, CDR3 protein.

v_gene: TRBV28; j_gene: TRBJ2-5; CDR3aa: CASSLSDSYWGPPGF
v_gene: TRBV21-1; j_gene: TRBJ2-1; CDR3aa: CASSKKKETSSYNEQFF
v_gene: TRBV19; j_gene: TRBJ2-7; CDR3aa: CASSFGGSYEQYF
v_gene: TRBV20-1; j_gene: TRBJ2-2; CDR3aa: CSARDPGLGGEAGELFF
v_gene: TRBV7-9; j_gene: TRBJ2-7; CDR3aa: CASSLRQGGEQYF
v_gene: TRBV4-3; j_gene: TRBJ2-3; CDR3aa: CASSQDRDRDTQYF
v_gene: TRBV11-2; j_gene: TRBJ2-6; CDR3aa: CASRWGTGGSGANVLTF
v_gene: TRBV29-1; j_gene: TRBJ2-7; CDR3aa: CSVETSGREQYF
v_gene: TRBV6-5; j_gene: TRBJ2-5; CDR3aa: CASSFVPGAQETQYF
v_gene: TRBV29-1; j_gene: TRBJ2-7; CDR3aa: CSVEDGSSYEQYF
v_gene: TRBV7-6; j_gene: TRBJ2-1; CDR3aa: CASSLGVAGFYNEQFF
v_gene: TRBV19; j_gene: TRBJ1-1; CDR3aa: CASSIGTPTEAFF